A few counts support the clone carrying this T cell receptor (beta chain). Its target is not known. Trimming pared 2 bases from V and 0 bases from J, leaving 11 bases between. Per the germline V gene, CDR1 is SEHNR and CDR2 is FQNEAQ (reference sequence). This CDR3 has 16 residues. The record originates from a study of quantifying T cell responses using KT2 cells. Study-wide background: cDNA was made from DNase-treated RNA using alpha and beta constant primers.

A single-stranded UMI oligo with SP2 sequence was ligated to cDNA 3' ends. An equimolar mix of RC1.1 and RC1.2 primed the beta chain across TRBC1 and TRBC2. TCRdb fed the UMI-ligation and nested PCR reads into MiXCR, producing one record per CDR3 protein. The sample consists of under 35,000 distinct CDR3 sequences, around a tenth of them appearing once. Points from the study as a whole: Detection of KT2 sequences held at the lowest tested level, about one cell per 100,000 PBMC.

This chain uses TRBV7-9 with TRBJ1-3; D is unresolved. Sequencing was carried out using PBMCs spiked with cells of the T cell clone KT2. This clonotype originated in a human donor. The CDR3 loop reads CASSLSSSSSGNTIYF. The DNA of the CDR3 is TGTGCCAGCAGCTTATCCAGTTCGAGCTCTGGAAACACCATATATTTT.